The following is a TCR beta chain sequence with its context. The RNA input was about 0.45 to 1 ug, and it was reverse transcribed with random hexamers. The CDR3 of TCR beta was amplified by immunoSEQ multiplex PCR across 54 Vbeta and 13 Jbeta. TCRdb re-analysed the immunoSEQ multiplex PCR reads in MiXCR, keeping a single row per CDR3 protein. The repertoire holds about 130,000 distinct CDR3 sequences, with under 95% as singletons. This entry is derived from a study of CD8 T cells in Susac syndrome. Treatment-naive patients with stable or active relapsing-remitting disease were the multiple sclerosis controls. Trimming removed 0 bases at V and 2 bases at J, with 16 bases between. There are 17 residues in the CDR3. CDR1 and CDR2 from the germline V gene are PRHDT and FYEKMQ (reference sequence).

The sequence derives from a human donor with multiple sclerosis. The sample was CD8+ T cells from PBMCs. The V gene is TRBV13, the J gene TRBJ2-5; weak D call: TRBD1 (5 bases). DNA of the CDR3: TGTGCCAGCAGCTTAGGGTCCCAGACAGCCCTTCAAGAGACCCAGTACTTC. Its protein product is CASSLGSQTALQETQYF. The full variable domain, its missing parts supplied by reference TRBV13 and TRBJ2-5, is AAGVIQSPRHLIKEKRETATLKCYPIPRHDTVYWYQQGPGQDPQFLISFYEKMQSDKGSIPDRFSAQQFSDYHSELNMSSLELGDSALYFCASSLGSQTALQETQYFGPGTRLLVL.